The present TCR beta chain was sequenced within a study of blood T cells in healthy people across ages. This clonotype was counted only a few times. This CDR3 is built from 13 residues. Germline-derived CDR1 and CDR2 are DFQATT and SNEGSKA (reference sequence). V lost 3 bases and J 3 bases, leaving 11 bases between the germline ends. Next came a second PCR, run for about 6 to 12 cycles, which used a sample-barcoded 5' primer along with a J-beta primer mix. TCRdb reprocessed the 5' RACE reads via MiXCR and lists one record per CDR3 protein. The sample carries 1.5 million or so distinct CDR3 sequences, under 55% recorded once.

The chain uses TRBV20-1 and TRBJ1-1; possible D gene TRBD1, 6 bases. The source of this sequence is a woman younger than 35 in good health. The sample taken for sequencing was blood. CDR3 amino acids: CSASDRLHTEAFF. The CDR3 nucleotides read TGCAGTGCTAGCGACAGGCTCCACACTGAAGCTTTCTTT.